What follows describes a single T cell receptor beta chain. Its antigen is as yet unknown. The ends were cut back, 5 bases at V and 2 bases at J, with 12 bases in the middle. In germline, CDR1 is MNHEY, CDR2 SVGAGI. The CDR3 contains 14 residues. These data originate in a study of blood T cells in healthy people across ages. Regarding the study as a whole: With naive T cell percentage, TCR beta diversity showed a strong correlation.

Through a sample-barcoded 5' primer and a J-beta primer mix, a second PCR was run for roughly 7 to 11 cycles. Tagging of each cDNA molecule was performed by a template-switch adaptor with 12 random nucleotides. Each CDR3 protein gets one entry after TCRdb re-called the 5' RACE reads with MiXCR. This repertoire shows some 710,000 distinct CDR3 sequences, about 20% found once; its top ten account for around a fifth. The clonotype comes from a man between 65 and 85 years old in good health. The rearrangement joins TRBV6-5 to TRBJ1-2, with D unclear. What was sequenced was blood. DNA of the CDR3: TGTGCCAGCAGTACCCGGTGGTCGAACTATGGCTACACCTTC. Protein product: CASSTRWSNYGYTF.